These T cell receptor beta chains were read from a single sample in a study of response to subunit inactivated influenza vaccine. TCRdb independently ran MiXCR on the RT-PCR reads; one entry per CDR3 protein. The table includes about 570,000 distinct CDR3 sequences, around 11% detected once. The sequences come from PBMCs from blood, collected on the day of vaccination. These receptors were collected from a man aged 50-60 years who received an inactivated influenza vaccine. Both conserved end residues are part of each CDR3. D genes are given only for firm matches. Size values are once, few and many counts, or a class for expanded clones, and some rows have none.

v_call	j_call	clone_size	d_call	cdr3_nt	cdr3_aa
TRBV24-1	TRBJ2-1	-	-	TGTGCCACCAGTGACCCCCGATTAGGGGGATACAATGAGCAGTTCTTC	CATSDPRLGGYNEQFF
TRBV12-3/TRBV12-4	TRBJ2-3	many	-	TGTGCCAGCACCTTGGGGGTATATACGCAGTATTTT	CASTLGVYTQYF
TRBV7-6	TRBJ2-5	-	-	TGTGCCAGCAGCACCGTACAAGGGGAGACCCAGTACTTC	CASSTVQGETQYF
TRBV19	TRBJ1-1	-	-	TGTGCCAGTAGTACAAGCCGGGACGCCGGTGAAGCTTTCTTT	CASSTSRDAGEAFF
TRBV28	TRBJ2-1	many	TRBD2	TGTGCCAGCAGCCCCGGGACTAGCGGGAGTAATGAGCAGTTCTTC	CASSPGTSGSNEQFF
TRBV7-2	TRBJ2-5	-	TRBD2	TGTGCCAGCAGCTTAGAACGGGAGGGCCTTCAAGAGACCCAGTACTTC	CASSLEREGLQETQYF
TRBV28	TRBJ2-1	-	TRBD2	TGTGCCAGCAGGTCCGGGGGGGCCAGAAATGAGCAGTTCTTC	CASRSGGARNEQFF
TRBV4-1	TRBJ2-1	-	TRBD2	TGCGCCAGCAGCCAACTCGGGGGGGCCCGGGTGAATGAGCAGTTCTTC	CASSQLGGARVNEQFF
TRBV5-5	TRBJ1-5	-	-	TGTGCCAGCAGCTTGGGCACACTAACTAGCAATCAGCCCCAGCATTTT	CASSLGTLTSNQPQHF
TRBV20-1	TRBJ2-1	-	TRBD2	TGCAGCAAGGCGAGCGGGAGGTTCAATGAGCAGTTCTTC	CSKASGRFNEQFF
TRBV20-1	TRBJ2-1	few	TRBD2	TGCAGTGCTAGCCGTTTTACGGGACTAGCGAACAATGAGCAGTTCTTC	CSASRFTGLANNEQFF
TRBV4-3	TRBJ2-2	many	-	TGCGCCAGCAGCCATGAGAACACCGGGGAGCTGTTTTTT	CASSHENTGELFF
TRBV12-3/TRBV12-4	TRBJ1-1	few	TRBD1	TGTGCCAGCAGATTACAGGGGGCCGACGAAGCTTTCTTT	CASRLQGADEAFF
TRBV12-3/TRBV12-4	TRBJ2-7	-	-	TGTGCCAGCAGTTATCTATGGACGGGCGAGCAGTACTTC	CASSYLWTGEQYF
TRBV29-1	TRBJ1-4	-	-	TGCAGCGTTGAAGTGGTCAGGGGTAATGAAAAACTGTTTTTT	CSVEVVRGNEKLFF
TRBV18	TRBJ2-7	-	TRBD2	TGTGCCAGCTCACCACCGAGCGGGAGAACATTAGGGACCTACGAGCAGTACTTC	CASSPPSGRTLGTYEQYF
TRBV7-9	TRBJ2-3	few	-	TGTGCCAGCACCACCCTTGGAGATGTAGATACGCAGTATTTT	CASTTLGDVDTQYF
TRBV28	TRBJ1-5	few	-	TGTGCCAGCAGTCTAGGACCCTTGATGAGTCAGCCCCAGCATTTT	CASSLGPLMSQPQHF
TRBV11-1	TRBJ2-2	few	TRBD2	TGTGCCAGCAGCTTCCGGGGACTAGCGGGAACGAACACCGGGGAGCTGTTTTTT	CASSFRGLAGTNTGELFF
TRBV6-1	TRBJ2-7	many	-	TGTGCCAGCAGCCCGACAAACTCCTACGAGCAGTACTTC	CASSPTNSYEQYF
TRBV12-3/TRBV12-4	TRBJ1-5	few	-	TGTGCCAGCGGACGGAGTCAGGGTGCCAATCAGCCCCAGCATTTT	CASGRSQGANQPQHF
TRBV12-3/TRBV12-4	TRBJ2-2	-	-	TGTGCCAGCTGCCTCTCGTACAGGGCGGGGGAGCTGTTTTTT	CASCLSYRAGELFF
TRBV3-1	TRBJ1-3	-	-	TGTGCCAGCAGCCAAGATCTGAAGAACACCATATATTTT	CASSQDLKNTIYF
TRBV3-1	TRBJ2-1	few	TRBD2	TGTGCCAGCAGCCAAGTTACCTCGGGGACTAGCGGGAAGCAGTTCTTC	CASSQVTSGTSGKQFF
TRBV6-1	TRBJ1-2	-	-	TGTGCCAGCAGGGTCAATGAGGGAAACTATGGCTACACCTTC	CASRVNEGNYGYTF
TRBV10-3	TRBJ2-2	few	-	TGTGCCATCAGCCGAACAGGACCTACGAACACCGGGGAGCTGTTTTTT	CAISRTGPTNTGELFF
TRBV7-9	TRBJ2-1	-	TRBD1	TGTGCCAGCAGCTCCCTATTCTTCGGACAGGGTAGGGATGAGCAGTTCTTC	CASSSLFFGQGRDEQFF
TRBV10-3	TRBJ2-7	-	-	TGTGCCACCCGTCCCGGGACAAACTACGAGCAGTACTTC	CATRPGTNYEQYF